The 22 T cell receptor beta chains below were found in one sample sequenced in a study of T cell clusters in autoimmune cytopenias. TRB was amplified by touch-down multiplex PCR, primer pools A and B combined. From its re-call of the multiplex PCR reads, TCRdb lists each CDR3 protein once, without DNA. The sample includes under 8,000 distinct CDR3 sequences. About 39,000 genome equivalents of blood DNA were amplified for TRB. This sample was shared with a second study, whose subject was T cell repertoires in aging, cancer and after chemotherapy.

Sequencing was performed on peripheral blood. These receptor sequences come from a human donor in good health.

The J gene is TRBJ1-2, the V gene TRBV27; TCRdb lists TRBD1, though no DNA is available to test this call. In germline, CDR1 is MNHEY, CDR2 SMNVEV (reference sequence). This CDR3 spans 13 amino acids. The CDR3 spells CASSPQGFYGYTF.

In terms of frequency, this clonotype is medium-sized. This chain links TRBV29-1 with TRBJ2-5; the TCRdb call, TRBD2, lacks DNA for checking. This CDR3 contains 14 residues. CDR1 SQVTM and CDR2 ANQGSEA come from the germline V gene. CDR3 sequence: CSVLRTSEGETQYF.

This clonotype is medium-sized (0.01 to 0.1%) by frequency. The chain links TRBV13 to TRBJ2-7. Germline V lookup: CDR1 PRHDT, CDR2 FYEKMQ (reference sequence). The CDR3 length is 16 residues. The chain's CDR3 is CASSLGSPRGLYEQYF.

Frequency places this clonotype as medium-sized (0.01 to 0.1%). This chain links TRBV6-5 with TRBJ2-3; TCRdb outputs TRBD2, but without DNA this stays unchecked. The length of the CDR3 is 13 residues. Germline V gives CDR1 MNHEY, CDR2 SVGAGI. This CDR3 is CASSYGGRNTQYF.

In terms of frequency, this clonotype is medium-sized. The V call is TRBV6-2 or TRBV6-3, the J call TRBJ2-3; TCRdb returns TRBD1, unconfirmable since there is no DNA. Germline V gene data show CDR1 as MNHEY and CDR2 as SVGEGT. This CDR3 is built from 15 residues. Here the CDR3 reads CASSYSRTYTDTQYF.

Judged by frequency, this clonotype is medium-sized. The CDR3 region is CASSPRDRGYTF. The chain carries TRBV18 and TRBJ1-2. The germline CDR1 and CDR2 sequences are KGHSH and LQKENI. The CDR3 extends over 12 amino acids.

The gene calls are TRBV5-4 and TRBJ1-5. CDR3 length: 12 residues. Germline V CDR1 and CDR2: SGHNT, YYREEE (reference sequence). The chain's CDR3 is CASSLGNQPQHF.

Judged by frequency, this clonotype is medium-sized. The chain couples TRBV5-6 to TRBJ2-7; TCRdb picks TRBD1, but there is no DNA to check that call. CDR1 is SGHDT, CDR2 YYEEEE, per germline. The length of the CDR3 is 13 residues. The CDR3 loop is CASSFRGPYEQYF.

According to its frequency, this clonotype is medium-sized. The V call is TRBV5-5, the J call TRBJ2-5; TCRdb proposes TRBD1, but this gene call is untestable without DNA. Germline assignment: CDR1 SGHKS and CDR2 YYEKEE (reference sequence). CDR3 length equals 13 residues. CDR3 sequence reads: CASSRDRDGTQYF.

This clonotype is classed as medium-sized (0.01 to 0.1%) by frequency. J is TRBJ2-5 and V is TRBV5-6. The CDR3 runs to 14 residues. Germline V gene lookup returns CDR1 SGHDT and CDR2 YYEEEE. The CDR3 loop is CASSFLRLEETQYF.

J is TRBJ2-7 and V is TRBV6-6; TCRdb's D call of TRBD2 is untestable without DNA. The CDR3 consists of 16 residues. The germline CDR1 and CDR2 sequences are MNHNY and SVGAGI (reference sequence). The CDR3 is CASSYGGHITSYEQYF.

The rearrangement links TRBV5-6 to TRBJ1-4; TCRdb's D gene call, TRBD1, goes unchecked for lack of DNA. Looked up from germline, CDR1 is SGHDT and CDR2 is YYEEEE. The CDR3 is 16 amino acids. CDR3 loop: CASSLGQGTRGEKLFF.

This chain joins TRBV18 and TRBJ1-2; TCRdb's assignment of TRBD1 cannot be checked, as there is no DNA. The CDR3 extends over 15 amino acids. The germline V gene encodes CDR1 KGHSH and CDR2 LQKENI. The CDR3 loop is CASSPNPPGPYGYTF.

J is TRBJ2-3 and V is TRBV10-3; absent DNA, TCRdb's TRBD1 call cannot be checked. This CDR3 comprises 14 residues. Germline V gives CDR1 ENHRY, CDR2 SYGVKD. CDR3 amino acids: CAISEGRGSDTQYF.

The J gene is TRBJ2-3, the V gene TRBV12-3 or TRBV12-4; the TRBD1 assignment by TCRdb is unverifiable without DNA. This CDR3 comprises 14 residues. CDR3 residues: CASSAGQGSDTQYF.

The rearrangement joins TRBV27 to TRBJ2-5. The CDR3 sequence is 13 residues long. Looked up from germline, CDR1 is MNHEY and CDR2 is SMNVEV (reference sequence). The CDR3: CASSSRSLMAQYF.

V gene TRBV6-2 or TRBV6-3 combines with J gene TRBJ1-5; TCRdb returns TRBD1, unconfirmable since there is no DNA. This CDR3 is 16 amino acids long. The V gene's germline CDR1 is MNHEY and CDR2 SVGEGT. CDR3 region: CASIQGMGQGNQPQHF.

Considering frequency, this clonotype is medium-sized (0.01 to 0.1%). The chain joins TRBV6-1 to TRBJ2-5; the TCRdb call, TRBD1, lacks DNA for checking. The CDR3 has 14 residues. CDR1 and CDR2 (germline): MNHNS, SASEGT. The CDR3 sequence is CASSGWYRGKTQYF.

The chain links TRBV29-1 to TRBJ1-2; without DNA, the TCRdb call of TRBD1 cannot be checked. Per germline, CDR1 SQVTM and CDR2 ANQGSEA. The CDR3 has 14 amino acids. This chain's CDR3 is CSVTPGTGAYGYTF.

V and J are TRBV5-4 and TRBJ1-4; TCRdb picks TRBD1, but there is no DNA to check that call. CDR1 and CDR2 (germline): SGHNT, YYREEE (reference sequence). This CDR3 has 16 amino acids. The CDR3 loop is CASSLTGDATNEKLFF.

Its frequency marks this clonotype as medium-sized. The chain combines TRBV19 with TRBJ2-7. The CDR3 has 12 amino acids. Germline CDR1 reads LNHDA; CDR2 reads SQIVND (reference sequence). Here the CDR3 reads CASSINGYEQYF.

The chain combines TRBV6-2 or TRBV6-3 with TRBJ1-5. The CDR3 has 14 amino acids. The germline V gene has CDR1 MNHEY and CDR2 SVGEGT. Here the CDR3 reads CASSYVGYGQPQHF.